This record looks at one T cell receptor beta chain sequence and its context. Its recognized antigen is unknown. Nothing much larger sits one base from this clone, and base qualities are not available. The collaborating institutions used their own protocols to collect whole blood in K2EDTA tubes. For TCRbeta analysis, collaborator samples were shipped as frozen whole blood, as isolated PBMCs, or as DNA extracted from either sample type. CDR3 length: 15 amino acids, cysteine to phenylalanine. The only DNA kept is the CDR3, 45 bases in frame from the first base. CDR1 and CDR2 are read off the germline V gene as SGHTS and YDEGEE. Germline trimming amounts to 6 bases on V and 1 base on J, with 4 as the count of junction bases outside the gene matches. TCRbeta CDR3 regions were amplified from genomic DNA using the immunoSEQ Assay, a bias-controlled multiplex PCR. Concerning the study's data processing: The number of nucleated cells in each sample was estimated from the amplification of reference gene primers within the assay. To quantify the absolute abundance of each unique TCRbeta CDR3 rearrangement, sequence reads were collapsed and filtered. For each sample, productive Simpson clonality was calculated by taking the square root of Simpson's diversity index across productive rearrangements. Held by TCRdb, this immuneACCESS table contains in-frame sequences only and omits some clones. Under half of the omission traces to an unresolved V gene where checked; the cause of the rest is unknown. V, J and clone size derive from that table, while D and trimming were established from the DNA sequence. This sample has approximately 410,000 clones in its table, and roughly 89% of those were observed once. The ten largest clonotypes hold approximately 1.4% of the sample.

This sample was included in a study of blood T cell repertoires in COVID-19 (dated by TCRdb to about 2020). At the level of the whole study: The collaborator samples originated in the United States, Italy and Spain and spanned the acute and convalescent phases of COVID-19. The repertoires were released in a freely available public database intended as a resource for research on the immune response to SARS-CoV-2. Where HLA class I and class II types were available, the types were taken from metadata supplied by the sample provider, not from assay-based typing. Samples came from the ongoing ImmuneRACE study (first 160 participants) plus 1,254 subjects from 6 global collaborators. The prospective study material was composed of cDNA or gDNA derived from T cells, B-cell-depleted T cells, or PBMCs. A de-identified subject ID, COVID-19 status, age in years and sex were almost always included in the sample metadata. Subjects who had been exposed to COVID-19, were actively infected with it, or had recovered from it provided the deeply sampled blood TCRbeta repertoires that made up the dataset.

General conclusions and limits of the study: How much clinical and demographic metadata was included differed by source and by participant, and the metadata was provided uncurated.

Sample: peripheral blood. The chain is assembled from TRBV5-8 and TRBJ2-2; TRBD2 agrees with 9 junctional bases. The TCR was taken from a woman aged 25 to 45 with active or convalescent COVID-19. The bases read TGTGCCAGCATCTCTAGCGGGGTGAACACCGGGGAGCTGTTTTTT. Translated, it gives CASISSGVNTGELFF. The reference TRBV5-8 and TRBJ2-2 proteins fill in what lies around the CDR3, so the full variable domain reads EAGVTQSPTHLIKTRGQQATLRCSPISGHTSVYWYQQALGLGLQFLLWYDEGEERNRGNFPPRFSGRQFPNYSSELNVNALELEDSALYLCASISSGVNTGELFFGEGSRLTVL.